These 17 T cell receptor beta chains share one sample of origin, sequenced in a study of T cell responses to AZD1222 COVID-19 vaccine. Produced via immunoSEQ multiplex PCR; TCRdb's table is partial and in-frame only. The sample holds about 56,000 clones; 70% to 90% are singletons and the top ten take more than 13%. Specimen: peripheral blood, collected on day 0 of AZD1222 vaccination. The receptor set was obtained from an adult in good health.

This clone occurred a few times. The chain uses TRBV9 and TRBJ2-1; tentatively, D is TRBD2 (5 bases). The V and J ends lost 2 bases and 5 bases respectively, with 14 bases between them. Per germline, CDR1 SGDLS and CDR2 YYNGEE. The CDR3 length is 15 residues. CDR3 loop: CASSVAGSIHNEQFF. The CDR3 region has the DNA TGTGCCAGCAGCGTGGCTGGGAGTATCCACAATGAGCAGTTCTTC.

The gene calls are TRBV12-3 or TRBV12-4 and TRBJ2-1; D unclear. The V gene lost 7 bases and the J gene lost 8 bases, with 9 bases spanning the gap. CDR3 length: 11 residues. The CDR3 sequence is CASTRGYEQFF. In nucleotides, the CDR3 is TGTGCCAGCACGAGAGGCTATGAGCAGTTCTTC.

The chain carries TRBV3-1 (or the pseudogene TRBV3-2) and TRBJ2-7; D is perhaps TRBD1 (6 bases). The germline V gene encodes CDR1 LGHDT and CDR2 YNNKEL (reference sequence). The CDR3 length is 13 residues. V was shortened by 2 bases and J by 2 bases, with 7 bases between the two germline ends. For the CDR3, the DNA is TGTGCCAGCAGCCAACAGGGGCCCTACGAGCAGTACTTC. Protein: CASSQQGPYEQYF.

This clone was detected once. This rearrangement joins TRBV5-4 to TRBJ2-1; 7 bases are a match to TRBD2. The CDR3 has 12 residues. Losses at the gene ends were 4 bases for V and 7 bases for J; bases not matched to a gene: 2. Germline values: CDR1 SGHNT, CDR2 YYREEE (reference sequence). CDR3 loop: CASSVGLNEQFF. The DNA of the CDR3 is TGTGCCAGCAGCGTGGGACTAAATGAGCAGTTCTTC.

The CDR3 is CASSFRTSGSRSYTQYF. The CDR3 DNA sequence: TGTGCCAGCAGCTTCAGGACTAGCGGGAGTAGGTCGTATACCCAGTACTTC. The chain carries TRBV7-8 and TRBJ2-5, with 13 bases aligning to TRBD2. CDR1 and CDR2 from the germline V gene are SGHVS and FQNEAQ. V dropped 3 bases and J dropped 8; count of bases not matched to a gene: 12. There are 17 residues in the CDR3.

The V call is TRBV5-1, the J call TRBJ2-7; D gene uncertain. This CDR3 is 15 amino acids long. Trimming removed 2 bases at V and 4 bases at J, with 16 bases between. Germline-derived CDR1 and CDR2 are SGHRS and YFSETQ. CDR3 nucleotide sequence: TGCGCCAGCAGCTTTGAAGGACGGCGTTCTTACGAGCAGTACTTC. Protein product: CASSFEGRRSYEQYF.

The rearrangement uses TRBV29-1 and TRBJ1-3; possible D gene TRBD1, 5 bases. V lost 4 bases and J 2 bases, leaving 18 bases between the germline ends. The CDR3 contains 16 residues. The germline gives CDR1 SQVTM, CDR2 ANQGSEA. CDR3 nucleotides: TGCAGCGTTGTCGTGCGGGGGTTTTTTACTGGAAACACCATATATTTT. This encodes CSVVVRGFFTGNTIYF.

The chain couples TRBV10-3 to TRBJ2-1, with D tentatively TRBD1 or TRBD2 (6 bases each). The CDR3 contains 12 residues. The V end lost 3 bases, the J end lost 7 bases, and 7 bases lay between the germline ends. Germline V gene data show CDR1 as ENHRY and CDR2 as SYGVKD. CDR3: CAISEGGNEQFF. CDR3 bases: TGTGCCATCAGTGAAGGGGGGAATGAGCAGTTCTTC.

This clone was counted once. The chain links TRBV6-6 to TRBJ1-1; D is unclear. Trimming stripped 6 bases from V and 1 base from J, with 9 bases between. Germline lookup yields CDR1 MNHNY and CDR2 SVGAGI (reference sequence). The CDR3 sequence is 13 residues long. The CDR3 here is CASSQRPNTEAFF. DNA for the CDR3: TGTGCCAGCAGCCAAAGGCCGAACACTGAAGCTTTCTTT.

This clone was seen only once. The chain joins TRBV5-1 to TRBJ1-3; 9 positions match TRBD1. CDR1 and CDR2 (germline): SGHRS, YFSETQ. The length of the CDR3 is 16 residues. The J segment lost 0 bases and the V segment lost 0 bases, leaving 1 base of the junction unmatched. CDR3 nucleotides: TGCGCCAGCAGCTTGGGACAGGGGGACTCTGGAAACACCATATATTTT. Encoded protein: CASSLGQGDSGNTIYF.

For the CDR3, the DNA is TGTGCCAGTAGTATAGCCTCCACTGAAGCTTTCTTT. Translated: CASSIASTEAFF. The J gene is TRBJ1-1, the V gene TRBV19; D gene ambiguous. With 1 base removed from V and 4 bases from J, the gap between germline ends came to 4 bases. This CDR3 comprises 12 residues. The germline V gene encodes CDR1 LNHDA and CDR2 SQIVND (reference sequence).

The chain couples TRBV6-1 to TRBJ1-6; 7 bases map to TRBD1. J gave up 9 bases and V 3 bases, and 11 bases lay outside the gene matches. Germline V gene data show CDR1 as MNHNS and CDR2 as SASEGT. This CDR3 region has 16 residues. CDR3 amino acids: CASSDRGELGTSPLHF. DNA of the CDR3: TGTGCCAGCAGTGACAGGGGGGAACTCGGGACTTCACCCCTCCACTTT.

The V call is TRBV30, the J call TRBJ1-4, with D possibly TRBD1 on 5 matching bases. Germline assignment: CDR1 GTSNPN and CDR2 SVGIG (reference sequence). The CDR3 is 12 amino acids. Trimming stripped 2 bases from V and 8 bases from J, with 9 bases between. The CDR3 sequence is CAWSPGREKLFF. The CDR3 DNA reads TGTGCCTGGAGTCCAGGGCGCGAAAAACTGTTTTTT.

This clone was seen a handful of times. V gene TRBV5-1 combines with J gene TRBJ1-6, with a possible D match to TRBD1 (6 bases). V lost 0 bases, J lost 7 bases, and 11 bases lay in between. Germline CDR1 reads SGHRS; CDR2 reads YFSETQ. This CDR3 region has 15 residues. In nucleotides, the CDR3 is TGCGCCAGCAGCTTGGTACAGGGCGGGAATTCACCCCTCCACTTT. This sequence encodes CASSLVQGGNSPLHF.

The chain is built from TRBV18 and TRBJ1-1; D is perhaps TRBD1 (5 bases). The CDR3 sequence is 16 residues long. V shed 2 bases and J shed 4 bases, with 17 bases lying between them. Per the germline V gene, CDR1 is KGHSH and CDR2 is LQKENI. The CDR3 coding sequence is TGTGCCAGCTCACCAGGGGCTTCAGGGACCCCCACTGAAGCTTTCTTT. Translation: CASSPGASGTPTEAFF.

The rearrangement joins TRBV28 to TRBJ2-1; D is unclear. V was trimmed by 6 bases and J by 0 bases, leaving 6 bases between them. Germline V lookup: CDR1 MDHEN, CDR2 SYDVKM. This CDR3 has 13 residues. The CDR3 bases are TGTGCCAGCAGGGAAAGCTCCTACAATGAGCAGTTCTTC. This codes for CASRESSYNEQFF.

The chain combines TRBV29-1 with TRBJ2-1; tentatively, D is TRBD2 (5 bases). The CDR3 sequence is 14 residues long. V was pared by 4 bases and J by 5 bases, with 15 bases between. Germline lookup yields CDR1 SQVTM and CDR2 ANQGSEA. This CDR3 is CSVVFGDDNNEQFF. CDR3 DNA: TGCAGCGTTGTATTCGGGGATGATAACAATGAGCAGTTCTTC.